The subject of this entry is one T cell receptor (beta chain). Its target is unknown. Gene and germline names: mouse. The CDR3 end lies 1 residue beyond the end of the read and is filled in from the germline J gene. Sequencing used immunoSEQ multiplex PCR; TCRdb keeps in-frame clones, though not all of them. The profile shows some 10,000 clones, about two fifths of them singletons. These data originate in a study of tissue T cells after allogeneic stem cell transplantation. Study-wide points: Only a limited share of tissue TCRs appeared in blood or spleen. Limitations included a small, clinically heterogeneous cohort and limited sampling depth. Anatomically similar tissues had similar TCR repertoires within each patient.

As for time point: mouse harvest day 7 after allogeneic transplant. Tail vein injection delivered 10^7 T-cell-depleted bone marrow cells and 10^6 splenic CD5+ T cells. B6 (H2b) cells into BALB/c (H2d) mice; tissues taken at day 7 or 14. Trimming removed 5 bases at V and 0 bases at J, with 3 bases between. The CDR3 loop spans 12 amino acids. CDR1 KGHPV and CDR2 FQNQEV come from the germline V gene (reference sequence). V is TRBV26 and J is TRBJ2-5; D is ambiguous. The receptor was derived from a female BALB/c mouse given C57BL/6 T cells with graft-versus-host disease after an allogeneic hematopoietic cell transplant. Sequenced input: skin. CDR3 DNA, as far as it was read: TGTGCCAGCAGTACAAACCAAGACACCCAGTAC. Protein product: CASSTNQDTQY. The whole CDR3 sequence reads CASSTNQDTQYF.